Presented here are 22 T cell receptor beta chains from one specimen sequenced in a study of T cells after yellow fever vaccination. In TCRdb, the 5' RACE reads were re-called with MiXCR into one record per CDR3 protein. The sample carries some 250,000 distinct CDR3 sequences, roughly 3.7% recorded once. The specimen was PBMCs, collected 15 days after the yellow fever booster vaccination. Source of these receptors: a man aged 18 to 35 who received the YFV17D yellow fever vaccine.

This clonotype was picked up many times. The CDR3 loop reads CASSLGITRRQETQYF. CDR3 nucleotide sequence: TGTGCCAGCAGCTTAGGGATTACTAGGAGGCAAGAGACCCAGTACTTC. The V gene is TRBV5-4, the J gene TRBJ2-5; a possible D gene is TRBD2 (5 bases). V gave up 2 bases and J gave up 2 bases, with 16 bases separating them. Looked up from germline, CDR1 is SGHNT and CDR2 is YYREEE (reference sequence). There are 16 residues in the CDR3.

The sample holds many counts of this clonotype. The gene calls are TRBV20-1 and TRBJ2-3, with D perhaps matching TRBD2 (5 bases). The V and J ends lost 3 bases and 5 bases respectively, with 9 bases between them. The CDR3 loop spans 12 amino acids. The germline CDR1 and CDR2 sequences are DFQATT and SNEGSKA (reference sequence). The CDR3 here is CSASRGRDTQYF. The CDR3, as DNA: TGCAGTGCTAGCAGAGGGAGAGATACGCAGTATTTT.

Many counts were recorded for this clonotype. V gene TRBV7-9 combines with J gene TRBJ2-7; the D call may be TRBD1 or TRBD2 (5 bases each). Per the germline V gene, CDR1 is SEHNR and CDR2 is FQNEAQ (reference sequence). V lost 2 bases and J lost 7, with 21 bases in between. CDR3 length: 16 amino acids. The CDR3 sequence: CASSLLADGGLGEQYF. The DNA of the CDR3 is TGTGCCAGCAGCTTATTAGCAGATGGGGGTTTGGGGGAGCAGTACTTC.

The sample holds many counts of this clonotype. This sequence joins TRBV4-2 and TRBJ2-5; the D is unclear. Germline V gives CDR1 LGHNA, CDR2 YNFKEQ. Between the trimmed V and J ends, which lost 1 base and 1 base, there was a span of 10 bases. CDR3 length equals 15 residues. The CDR3 reads CASSQGARSQETQYF. The CDR3 DNA is TGTGCCAGCAGCCAAGGAGCCAGGAGCCAAGAGACCCAGTACTTC.

Many counts were recorded for this clonotype. J is TRBJ1-1 and V is TRBV6-2 or TRBV6-3; D not certain. The germline V gene encodes CDR1 MNHEY and CDR2 SVGEGT. V lost 1 base and J 4 bases, leaving 7 bases between the germline ends. This CDR3 is 13 amino acids long. CDR3 in amino acids: CASSYWDFTEAFF. CDR3 bases: TGTGCCAGCAGTTACTGGGATTTCACTGAAGCTTTCTTT.

This clonotype was picked up many times. This chain joins TRBV11-2 and TRBJ1-2; D uncertain. The ends were cut back, 5 bases at V and 2 bases at J, with 9 bases in the middle. The CDR3 loop spans 13 amino acids. Germline V gives CDR1 SGHAT, CDR2 FQNNGV. This CDR3 is CASSLRPNYGYTF. The CDR3 DNA follows: TGTGCCAGCAGCCTCCGGCCCAACTATGGCTACACCTTC.

This clonotype has at least ten counts. The J gene is TRBJ2-7, the V gene TRBV19, with TRBD1 matching over 7 bases. V dropped 8 bases and J dropped 2; count of bases not matched to a gene: 9. This CDR3 has 14 residues. Per the germline V gene, CDR1 is LNHDA and CDR2 is SQIVND (reference sequence). This CDR3 is CASSYRGPTYEQYF. Here the CDR3 DNA reads TGTGCCAGTTCTTACAGGGGACCCACCTACGAGCAGTACTTC.

This clonotype was seen at least ten times. V is TRBV5-1 and J is TRBJ1-4; D gene unclear. Trimming removed 7 bases from V and 0 bases from J, with 10 bases in between. The CDR3 loop spans 14 amino acids. Germline CDR1 is SGHRS and CDR2 is YFSETQ. The CDR3 DNA reads TGCGCCAGCCGCGCGGAGGCAACTAATGAAAAACTGTTTTTT. It is translated as CASRAEATNEKLFF.

The sample holds many counts of this clonotype. V gene TRBV7-2 combines with J gene TRBJ1-1, with D unresolved. In germline, CDR1 is SGHTA, CDR2 FQGNSA. The CDR3 totals 16 residues. V lost 0 bases and J lost 9, with 20 bases in between. CDR3 loop: CASSLARSGQAGKAFF. The DNA for the CDR3 is TGTGCCAGCAGCTTAGCGCGATCTGGGCAGGCCGGCAAAGCTTTCTTT.

This clonotype was observed many times. The chain carries TRBV7-9 and TRBJ2-3; TRBD2 matches 8 bases. Germline V gene sequence: CDR1 SEHNR, CDR2 FQNEAQ (reference sequence). This CDR3 spans 16 amino acids. The V gene end was trimmed by 3 bases and the J gene end by 1 base; junction bases not matched to a gene: 6. Here the CDR3 DNA reads TGTGCCAGCAGCTTGATTTCGCGGGGGGGCACAGATACGCAGTATTTT. As protein: CASSLISRGGTDTQYF.

This clonotype was observed a handful of times. The chain is built from TRBV10-2 and TRBJ1-6; 8 bases fit TRBD1. The J segment lost 9 bases and the V segment lost 6 bases, leaving 7 bases of the junction unmatched. Germline CDR1 reads WSHSY; CDR2 reads SAAADI. The CDR3 spans 14 residues. The CDR3 sequence is CASREQGASSPLHF. The CDR3 nucleotides are TGCGCCAGCAGGGAGCAGGGGGCTAGTTCACCCCTCCACTTT.

This clonotype came up many times. The chain is built from TRBV7-6 and TRBJ2-5; D is possibly TRBD1 or TRBD2 (6 bases each). Looked up from germline, CDR1 is SGHVS and CDR2 is FNYEAQ. This CDR3 has 15 amino acids. The ends were cut back, 2 bases at V and 5 bases at J, with 15 bases in the middle. CDR3 loop: CASSLLGGGGETQYF. The CDR3 DNA follows: TGTGCCAGCAGCTTACTCGGGGGCGGAGGGGAGACCCAGTACTTC.

Many counts were recorded for this clonotype. The chain carries TRBV6-2 or TRBV6-3 and TRBJ2-2; TRBD2 aligns across 11 bases. J lost 4 bases, V lost 6 bases, and 4 bases had no gene match. Germline V gene data show CDR1 as MNHEY and CDR2 as SVGEGT. This CDR3 has 15 amino acids. The CDR3 DNA is TGTGCCAGCAGCTCCGGACTAGCGGGCACCGGGGAGCTGTTTTTT. Translating it yields CASSSGLAGTGELFF.

The gene calls are TRBV4-2 and TRBJ1-2; a weak D match, TRBD1 (6 bases). The CDR3 length is 16 residues. Trimming cost V 1 base and J 3 bases, with 15 bases left between them. Per germline, CDR1 LGHNA and CDR2 YNFKEQ. The CDR3 nucleotides read TGTGCCAGCAGCCAAGTTAGTGGGGGGCCTGACTATGGCTACACCTTC. This codes for CASSQVSGGPDYGYTF.

This clonotype was seen at least ten times. The CDR3 nucleotides read TGCAGTGCTAGACAGGGCCCCTATGGCTACACCTTC. This codes for CSARQGPYGYTF. V usage is TRBV20-1 and J usage is TRBJ1-2; D may be TRBD1 (5 bases). Looked up from germline, CDR1 is DFQATT and CDR2 is SNEGSKA (reference sequence). Trimming removed 2 bases at V and 4 bases at J, with 8 bases between. The CDR3 is 12 residues long.

This clonotype was detected many times. The V call is TRBV6-1, the J call TRBJ1-4, with D unresolved. Germline V CDR1 and CDR2: MNHNS, SASEGT. The CDR3 consists of 12 residues. V lost 0 bases and J 9 bases, leaving 5 bases between the germline ends. CDR3 in amino acids: CASSEAGKKLFF. The CDR3 DNA follows: TGTGCCAGCAGTGAAGCCGGGAAAAAACTGTTTTTT.

This clonotype showed up many times. V gene TRBV7-2 combines with J gene TRBJ2-2; D uncertain. Germline V lookup: CDR1 SGHTA, CDR2 FQGNSA. Trimming took 5 bases from V and 4 from J, leaving 5 bases between them. This CDR3 is built from 12 residues. This CDR3 reads CASSPFTGELFF. Here the CDR3 DNA reads TGTGCCAGCAGCCCCTTCACCGGGGAGCTGTTTTTT.

In this sample, this clonotype turned up a few times. V gene TRBV12-3 or TRBV12-4 combines with J gene TRBJ2-5; 11 nucleotides agree with TRBD2. V trimming: 6 bases; J trimming: 2 bases; junction bases outside the gene matches: 5. The CDR3 sequence is 15 residues long. The CDR3 loop is CASSVSGGGQETQYF. CDR3 DNA: TGTGCCAGCAGCGTTAGCGGGGGGGGACAAGAGACCCAGTACTTC.

This clonotype appeared many times. The chain has TRBV7-2 and TRBJ2-2, with D possibly matching TRBD2 (5 bases). The CDR3 covers 15 residues. Per the germline V gene, CDR1 is SGHTA and CDR2 is FQGNSA. V was shortened by 7 bases and J by 5 bases, with 17 bases between the two germline ends. The CDR3 DNA is TGTGCCAGCAACCTCGGGCTAGCCGGTACCGGGGAGCTGTTTTTT. Amino acid sequence: CASNLGLAGTGELFF. Drawing the rest from reference TRBV7-2 and TRBJ2-2, the complete variable domain is GAGVSQSPSNKVTEKGKDVELRCDPISGHTALYWYRQSLGQGLEFLIYFQGNSAPDKSGLPSDRFSAERTGGSVSTLTIQRTQQEDSAVYLCASNLGLAGTGELFFGEGSRLTVL.

This clonotype was seen at least ten times. The chain joins TRBV12-3 or TRBV12-4 to TRBJ2-3, with D hard to call. Trimming removed 8 bases from V and 1 base from J, with 7 bases in between. CDR3 length equals 12 residues. The CDR3 DNA sequence: TGTGCCAGCTACACCGGCACAGATACGCAGTATTTT. It specifies CASYTGTDTQYF.

This clonotype was counted many times. The gene calls are TRBV28 and TRBJ2-1; D ambiguous. The CDR3 is made up of 11 amino acids. Germline loops: CDR1 MDHEN, CDR2 SYDVKM. The ends were cut back, 7 bases at V and 8 bases at J, with 9 bases in the middle. Here the CDR3 DNA reads TGTGCCAGCAATGAGAGCGATGAGCAGTTCTTC. This sequence encodes CASNESDEQFF.

The sample holds many counts of this clonotype. V and J are TRBV7-2 and TRBJ2-2, with 7 bases that match TRBD1. CDR3 length equals 12 residues. In germline, CDR1 is SGHTA, CDR2 FQGNSA. V was pared by 5 bases and J by 7 bases, with 1 base of the junction left unmatched. CDR3 residues: CASSRTGGELFF. The CDR3 DNA is TGTGCCAGCAGCCGGACAGGCGGGGAGCTGTTTTTT.